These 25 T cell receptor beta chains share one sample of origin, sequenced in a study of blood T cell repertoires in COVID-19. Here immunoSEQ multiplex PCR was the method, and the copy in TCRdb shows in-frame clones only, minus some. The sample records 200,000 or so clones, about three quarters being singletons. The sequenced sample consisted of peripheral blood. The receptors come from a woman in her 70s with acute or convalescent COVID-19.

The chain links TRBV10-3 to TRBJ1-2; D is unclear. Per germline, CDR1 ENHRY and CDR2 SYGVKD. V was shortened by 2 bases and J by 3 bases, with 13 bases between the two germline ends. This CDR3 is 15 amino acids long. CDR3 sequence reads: CAISEPRSGHYGYTF. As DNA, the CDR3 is TGTGCCATCAGTGAGCCGAGAAGCGGGCACTATGGCTACACCTTC.

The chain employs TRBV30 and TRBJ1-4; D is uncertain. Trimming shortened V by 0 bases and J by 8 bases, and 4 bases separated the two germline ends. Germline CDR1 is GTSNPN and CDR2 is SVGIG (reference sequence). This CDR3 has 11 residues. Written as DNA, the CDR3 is TGTGCCTGGAGTGTGGGCGAAAAACTGTTTTTT. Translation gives CAWSVGEKLFF.

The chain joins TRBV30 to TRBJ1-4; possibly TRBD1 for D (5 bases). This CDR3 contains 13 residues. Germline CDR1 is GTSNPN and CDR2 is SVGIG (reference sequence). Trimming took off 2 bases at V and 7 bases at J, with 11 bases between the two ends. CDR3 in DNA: TGTGCCTGGAGTAGGGGCTGGGGTGAAAAACTGTTTTTT. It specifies CAWSRGWGEKLFF. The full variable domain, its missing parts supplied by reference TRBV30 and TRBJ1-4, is SQTIHQWPATLVQPVGSPLSLECTVEGTSNPNLYWYRQAAGRGLQLLFYSVGIGQISSEVPQNLSASRPQDRQFILSSKKLLLSDSGFYLCAWSRGWGEKLFFGSGTQLSVL.

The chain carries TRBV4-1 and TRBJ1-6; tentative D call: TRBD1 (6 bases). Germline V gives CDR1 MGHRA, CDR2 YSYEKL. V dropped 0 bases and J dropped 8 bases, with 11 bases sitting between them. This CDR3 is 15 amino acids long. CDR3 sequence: CASSQDRAGDSPLHF. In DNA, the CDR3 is TGCGCCAGCAGCCAAGATAGGGCAGGGGATTCACCCCTCCACTTT.

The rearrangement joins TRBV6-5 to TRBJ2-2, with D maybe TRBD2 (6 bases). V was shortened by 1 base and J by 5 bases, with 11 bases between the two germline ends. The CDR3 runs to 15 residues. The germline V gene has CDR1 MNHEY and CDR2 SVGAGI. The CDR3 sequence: CASSYFRGRTGELFF. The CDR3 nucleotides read TGTGCCAGCAGTTACTTCCGGGGGAGAACCGGGGAGCTGTTTTTT.

The CDR3 DNA sequence: TGTGCCAGCAGCCCGGGGTCCCTCCCGGGGGAAAAACTGTTTTTT. Translation gives CASSPGSLPGEKLFF. The J gene is TRBJ1-4, the V gene TRBV7-9; D call uncertain. The CDR3 has 15 residues. V was clipped by 5 bases and J by 8 bases, with 18 bases between them. The germline V gene encodes CDR1 SEHNR and CDR2 FQNEAQ (reference sequence).

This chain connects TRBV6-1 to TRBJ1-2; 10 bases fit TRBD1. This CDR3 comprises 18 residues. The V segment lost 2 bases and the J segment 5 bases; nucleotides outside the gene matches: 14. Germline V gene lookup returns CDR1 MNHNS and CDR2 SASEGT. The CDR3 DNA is TGTGCCAGCAGTGAATGGTTCCGGGACAGGGGTTTCGGATATGGCTACACCTTC. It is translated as CASSEWFRDRGFGYGYTF.

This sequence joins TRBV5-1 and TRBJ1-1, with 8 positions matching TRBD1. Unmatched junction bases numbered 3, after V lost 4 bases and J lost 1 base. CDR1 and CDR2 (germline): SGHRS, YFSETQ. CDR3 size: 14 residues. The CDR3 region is CASSPGTGNTEAFF. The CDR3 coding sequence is TGCGCCAGCAGCCCCGGGACAGGGAACACTGAAGCTTTCTTT.

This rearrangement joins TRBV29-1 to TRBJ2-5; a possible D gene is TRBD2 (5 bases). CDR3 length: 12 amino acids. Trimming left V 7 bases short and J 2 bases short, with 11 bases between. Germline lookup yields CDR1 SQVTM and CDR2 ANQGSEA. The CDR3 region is CSAADYQETQYF. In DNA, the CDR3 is TGCAGCGCAGCCGACTATCAAGAGACCCAGTACTTC.

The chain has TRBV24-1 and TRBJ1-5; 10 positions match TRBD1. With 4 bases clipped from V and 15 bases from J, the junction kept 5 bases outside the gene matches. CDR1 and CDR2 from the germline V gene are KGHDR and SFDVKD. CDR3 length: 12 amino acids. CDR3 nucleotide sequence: TGTGCCACCAGTGACGGGGACAGGGGTCGGCATTTT. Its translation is CATSDGDRGRHF.

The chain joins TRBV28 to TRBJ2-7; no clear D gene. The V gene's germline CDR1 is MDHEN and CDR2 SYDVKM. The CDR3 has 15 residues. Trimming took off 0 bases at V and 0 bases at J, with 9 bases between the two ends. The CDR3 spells CASSLWQASSYEQYF. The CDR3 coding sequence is TGTGCCAGCAGTTTATGGCAGGCGAGCTCCTACGAGCAGTACTTC.

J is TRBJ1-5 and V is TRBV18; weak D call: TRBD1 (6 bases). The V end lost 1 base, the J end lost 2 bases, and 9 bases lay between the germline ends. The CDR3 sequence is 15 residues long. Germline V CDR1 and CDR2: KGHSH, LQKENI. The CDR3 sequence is CASSPQGGGNQPQHF. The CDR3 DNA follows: TGTGCCAGCTCACCACAGGGGGGGGGCAATCAGCCCCAGCATTTT.

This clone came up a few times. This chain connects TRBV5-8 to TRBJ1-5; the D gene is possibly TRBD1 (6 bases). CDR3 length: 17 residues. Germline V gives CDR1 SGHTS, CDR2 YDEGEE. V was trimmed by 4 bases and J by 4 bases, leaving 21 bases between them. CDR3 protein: CASSPDYRVSGNQPQHF. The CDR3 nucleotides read TGTGCCAGCAGCCCGGATTACAGGGTGAGTGGGAATCAGCCCCAGCATTTT.

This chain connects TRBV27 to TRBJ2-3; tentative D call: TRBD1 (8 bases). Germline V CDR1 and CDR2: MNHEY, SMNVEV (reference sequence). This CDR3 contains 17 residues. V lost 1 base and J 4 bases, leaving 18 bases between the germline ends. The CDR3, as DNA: TGTGCCAGCAGTTTATACGGAAGGACAGGGAGGGCAGATACGCAGTATTTT. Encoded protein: CASSLYGRTGRADTQYF.

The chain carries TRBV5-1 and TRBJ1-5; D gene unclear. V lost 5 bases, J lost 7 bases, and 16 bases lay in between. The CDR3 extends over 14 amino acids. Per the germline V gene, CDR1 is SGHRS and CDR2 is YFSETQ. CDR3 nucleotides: TGCGCCAGCAGTATCGGAACCGGCGGCCAGCCCCAGCATTTT. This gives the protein CASSIGTGGQPQHF.

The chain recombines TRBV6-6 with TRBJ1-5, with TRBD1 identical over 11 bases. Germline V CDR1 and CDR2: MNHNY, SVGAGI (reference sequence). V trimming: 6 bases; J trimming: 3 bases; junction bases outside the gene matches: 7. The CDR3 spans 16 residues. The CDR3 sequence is CASSGRDRGTNQPQHF. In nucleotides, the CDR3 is TGTGCCAGCAGCGGCCGGGACAGGGGGACCAATCAGCCCCAGCATTTT.

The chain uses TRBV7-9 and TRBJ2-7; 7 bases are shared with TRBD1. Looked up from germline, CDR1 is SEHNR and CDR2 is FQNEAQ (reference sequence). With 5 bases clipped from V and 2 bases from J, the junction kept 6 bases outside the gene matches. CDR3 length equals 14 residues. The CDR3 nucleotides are TGTGCCAGCAGCACAGCCGGGACAGCCTACGAGCAGTACTTC. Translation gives CASSTAGTAYEQYF.

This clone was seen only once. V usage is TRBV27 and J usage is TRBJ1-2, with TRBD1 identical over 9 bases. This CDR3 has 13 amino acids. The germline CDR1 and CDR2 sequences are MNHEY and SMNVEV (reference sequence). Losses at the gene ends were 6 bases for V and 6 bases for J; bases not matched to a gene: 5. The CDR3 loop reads CASRGQGGNGYTF. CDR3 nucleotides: TGTGCCAGCAGGGGACAGGGAGGGAATGGCTACACCTTC.

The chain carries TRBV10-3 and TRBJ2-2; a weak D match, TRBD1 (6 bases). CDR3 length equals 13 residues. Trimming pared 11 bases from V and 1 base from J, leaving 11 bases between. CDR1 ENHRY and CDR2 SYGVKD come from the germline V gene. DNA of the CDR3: TGTGCCGCACAGGGCCAGAACACCGGGGAGCTGTTTTTT. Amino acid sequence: CAAQGQNTGELFF.

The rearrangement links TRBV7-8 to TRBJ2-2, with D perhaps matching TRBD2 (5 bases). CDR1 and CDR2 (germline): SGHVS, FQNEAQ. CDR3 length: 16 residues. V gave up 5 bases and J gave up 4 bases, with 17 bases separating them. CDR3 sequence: CASSPGAEGATGELFF. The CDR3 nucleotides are TGTGCCAGCAGCCCGGGCGCAGAGGGAGCCACCGGGGAGCTGTTTTTT. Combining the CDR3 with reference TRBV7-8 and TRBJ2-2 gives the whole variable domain GAGVSQSPRYKVAKRGQDVALRCDPISGHVSLFWYQQALGQGPEFLTYFQNEAQLDKSGLPSDRFFAERPEGSVSTLKIQRTQQEDSAVYLCASSPGAEGATGELFFGEGSRLTVL.

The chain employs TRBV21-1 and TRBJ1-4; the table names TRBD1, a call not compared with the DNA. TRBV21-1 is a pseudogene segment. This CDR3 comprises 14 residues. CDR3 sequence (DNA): TGTGCCAGCAGCAAAGAGGACAAGAATGAAAAACTGTTTTTT. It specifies CASSKEDKNEKLFF.

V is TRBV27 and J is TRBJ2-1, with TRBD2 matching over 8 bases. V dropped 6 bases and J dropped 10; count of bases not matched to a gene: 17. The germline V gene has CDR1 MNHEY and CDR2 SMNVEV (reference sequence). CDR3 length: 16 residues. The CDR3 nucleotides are TGTGCCAGCAGAGATCTCGGGAGCGGGAGATCTGGCGAGCAGTTCTTC. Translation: CASRDLGSGRSGEQFF.

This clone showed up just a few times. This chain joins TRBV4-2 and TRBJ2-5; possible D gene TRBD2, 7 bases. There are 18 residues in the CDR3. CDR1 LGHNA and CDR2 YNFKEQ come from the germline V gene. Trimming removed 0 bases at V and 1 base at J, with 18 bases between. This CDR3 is CASSQEGLVGGAQETQYF. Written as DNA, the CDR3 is TGTGCCAGCAGCCAAGAAGGTCTAGTAGGGGGGGCCCAAGAGACCCAGTACTTC.

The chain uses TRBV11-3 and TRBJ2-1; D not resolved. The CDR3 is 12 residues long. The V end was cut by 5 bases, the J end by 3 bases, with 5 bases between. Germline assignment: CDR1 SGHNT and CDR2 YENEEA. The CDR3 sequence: CASSNNYNEQFF. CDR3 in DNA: TGTGCCAGCAGCAATAACTACAATGAGCAGTTCTTC.

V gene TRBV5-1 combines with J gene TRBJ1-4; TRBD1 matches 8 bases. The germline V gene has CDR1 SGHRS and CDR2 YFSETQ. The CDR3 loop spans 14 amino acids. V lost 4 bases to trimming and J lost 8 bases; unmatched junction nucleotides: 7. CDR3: CASSLQGAREKLFF. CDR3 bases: TGCGCCAGCAGCCTCCAGGGGGCTCGAGAAAAACTGTTTTTT.